This T cell receptor beta chain originates from a study of regulatory T cells in long-lasting Graves disease. Turning to the study itself: Duration of antithyroid drug therapy among newly diagnosed Graves' patients was under 3 months. Study-wide results and limits: It was possible that the small sample size reduced accuracy.

CDR3 length equals 15 residues. Between the trimmed V and J ends, which lost 1 base and 2 bases, there was a span of 11 bases. CDR1 MGHRA and CDR2 YSYEKL come from the germline V gene. The table lists this clonotype with a few counts. Its antigen remains unidentified. TCR beta libraries were built with iRepertoire HTBI primers and Arm-PCR of CDR3 regions. A single record per CDR3 protein comes from TCRdb applying MiXCR to the multiplex PCR reads. Seen here are roughly 510,000 distinct CDR3 sequences, roughly a sixth observed once, and the top ten hold 12%. Time point specified: newly diagnosed GD, antithyroid drugs for less than 3 months. The authors made the TCR library using RNA they extracted from PBMCs. One endocrinology department in Xi'an, China, was where patients came from. The authors drew around 9 milliliters of peripheral blood into EDTA tubes. This sample also appeared in a second study, on T cells in Graves' hyperthyroidism and ophthalmopathy.

Material: peripheral blood mononuclear cells (PBMCs), obtained at new diagnosis, from a patient treated with antithyroid drugs. The rearrangement uses TRBV4-1 and TRBJ1-1; weak D call: TRBD1 (5 bases). The clonotype was recovered from a man younger than 35 with Graves disease. The CDR3, as DNA: TGCGCCAGCAGCCAAGTCTCCAGGGTAAACACTGAAGCTTTCTTT. Translated, it gives CASSQVSRVNTEAFF.